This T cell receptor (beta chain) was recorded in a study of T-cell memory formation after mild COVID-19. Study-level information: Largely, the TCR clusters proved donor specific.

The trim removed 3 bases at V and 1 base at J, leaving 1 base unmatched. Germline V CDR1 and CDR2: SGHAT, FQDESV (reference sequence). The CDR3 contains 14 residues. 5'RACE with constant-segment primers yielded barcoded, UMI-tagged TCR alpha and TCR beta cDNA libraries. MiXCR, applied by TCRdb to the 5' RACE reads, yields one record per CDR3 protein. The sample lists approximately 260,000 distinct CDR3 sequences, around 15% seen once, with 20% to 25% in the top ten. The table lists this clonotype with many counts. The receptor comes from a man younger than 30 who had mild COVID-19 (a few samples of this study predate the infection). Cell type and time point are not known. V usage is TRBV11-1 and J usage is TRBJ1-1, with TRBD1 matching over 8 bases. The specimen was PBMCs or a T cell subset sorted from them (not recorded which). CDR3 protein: CASSFGQGNTEAFF. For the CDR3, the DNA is TGTGCCAGCAGCTTCGGACAGGGGAACACTGAAGCTTTCTTT.